A selection of T cell receptor beta chains follows, all from one sample in a study of blood T cell repertoires in COVID-19. Here immunoSEQ multiplex PCR was the method, and the copy in TCRdb shows in-frame clones only, minus some. The data contain roughly 120,000 clones, 75% to 90% of them singletons. Sequencing was done on a sample of peripheral blood. Source of these receptors: a woman aged 60-75 years with COVID-19, enrolled during active disease. The CDR3 runs from the conserved cysteine through the conserved F or W. The D gene is left open where the match is weak. Clone sizes are given selectively: once, few, many, or a class where the clone is expanded.

clone size | J gene | D gene | V gene | CDR3 DNA | CDR3 protein
- | TRBJ2-7 | - | TRBV11-2 | TGTGCCAGCAGCCCCAGGTTCTCCTACGAGCAGTACTTC | CASSPRFSYEQYF
many | TRBJ1-1 | TRBD1 | TRBV9 | TGTGCCAGCAGGAGGGACGGACAGGCGAACACTGAAGCTTTCTTT | CASRRDGQANTEAFF
- | TRBJ1-4 | - | TRBV2 | TGTGCCAGCAGTGAACTTCTGGGGCTCGGGGAAAAACTGTTTTTT | CASSELLGLGEKLFF
- | TRBJ2-1 | TRBD1 | TRBV24-1 | TGTGCCACCAGTGATTTATTACGAGGGACAGGGATCAATGAGCAGTTCTTC | CATSDLLRGTGINEQFF
- | TRBJ1-4 | - | TRBV14 | TGTGCCAGCAGCCAAGTCCCCAGCGCAACTAATGAAAAACTGTTTTTT | CASSQVPSATNEKLFF
- | TRBJ2-3 | TRBD2 | TRBV3-1/TRBV3-2 | TGTGCCAGCAGCCAAGTAGGATCCGGCGGGGGGGCGGGAGATACGCAGTATTTT | CASSQVGSGGGAGDTQYF
- | TRBJ2-5 | - | TRBV5-1 | TGCGCCAGCAGCGCTACAGGGACCGCACGGAAAGAGACCCAGTACTTC | CASSATGTARKETQYF
- | TRBJ1-2 | TRBD1 | TRBV6-2/TRBV6-3 | TGTGCCAGCAGTTACGGGACAGCGGTATTTGGCTACACCTTC | CASSYGTAVFGYTF
- | TRBJ1-1 | - | TRBV29-1 | TGCAGCGTTGGAGCCTCGGGGGAGAACCGATTGAACACTGAAGCTTTCTTT | CSVGASGENRLNTEAFF
- | TRBJ2-1 | - | TRBV5-5 | TGTGCCAGCAGCGGGGACTTTGGAGACTACAATGAGCAGTTCTTC | CASSGDFGDYNEQFF
- | TRBJ1-2 | - | TRBV6-5 | TGTGCCAGCAGTTACGGACAGAACTATGGCTACACCTTC | CASSYGQNYGYTF